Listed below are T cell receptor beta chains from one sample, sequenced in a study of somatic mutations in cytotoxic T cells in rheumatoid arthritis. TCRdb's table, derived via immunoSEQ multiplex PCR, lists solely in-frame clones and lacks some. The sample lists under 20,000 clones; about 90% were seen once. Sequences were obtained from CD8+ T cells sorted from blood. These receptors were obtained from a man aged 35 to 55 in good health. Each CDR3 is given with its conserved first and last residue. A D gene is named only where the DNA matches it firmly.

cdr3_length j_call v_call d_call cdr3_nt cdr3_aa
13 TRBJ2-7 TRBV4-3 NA TGCGCCAGCAGCAATGTCGGAGGCGCCGAGCAGTACTTC CASSNVGGAEQYF
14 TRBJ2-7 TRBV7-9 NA TGTGCCAGCAGCTCCCCCGGGCAGCGGGTGGAGCAGTACTTC CASSSPGQRVEQYF
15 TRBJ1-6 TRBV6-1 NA TGTGCCAGCAGTTTCCAGGTTGGGGATAATTCACCCCTCCACTTT CASSFQVGDNSPLHF
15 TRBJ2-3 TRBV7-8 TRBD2 TGTGCCAGCAGCTTAGTTGCGGGAGTGGGGGATACGCAGTATTTT CASSLVAGVGDTQYF
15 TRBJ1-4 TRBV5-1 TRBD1 TGCGCCAGCAGCTTGGACAGGGGCACTAATGAAAAACTGTTTTTT CASSLDRGTNEKLFF
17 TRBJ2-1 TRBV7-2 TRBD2 TGTGCCAGCAGCTTAACTCCCGGGACTAGTCGCTACAATGAGCAGTTCTTC CASSLTPGTSRYNEQFF
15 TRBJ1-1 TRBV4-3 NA TGCGCCAGCAGCCAAGATAGACCGCAGAACACTGAAGCTTTCTTT CASSQDRPQNTEAFF
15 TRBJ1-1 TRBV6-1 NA TGTGCCAGCAGTCAGCTAGAGGGAGGGAACACTGAAGCTTTCTTT CASSQLEGGNTEAFF
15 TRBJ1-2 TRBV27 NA TGTGCCAGCAGCTCCCTTCCCGGGGGACAAAATGGCTACACCTTC CASSSLPGGQNGYTF
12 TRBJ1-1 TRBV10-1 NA TGCGCCAGCAGTGAGGGCACATCTTCAGCTTTCTTT CASSEGTSSAFF
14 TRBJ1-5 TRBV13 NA TGTGCCAGCAGCTTGGGACACCGCAATCAGCCCCAGCATTTT CASSLGHRNQPQHF
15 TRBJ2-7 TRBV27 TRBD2 TGTGCCAGCAGTTTTGGTAGCGGGTACTCCTACGAGCAGTACTTC CASSFGSGYSYEQYF
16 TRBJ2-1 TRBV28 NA TGTGCCAGCATCACCTTGGTAGGAGGATCGGTAAATGAGCAGTTCTTC CASITLVGGSVNEQFF